This T cell receptor (beta chain) was obtained from a study of cytomegalovirus exposure and HLA in healthy donors. Study observations and caveats: A later analysis reportedly identified an Asian-associated ancestry cluster as carrying fewer N-insertions than the approximately 670-donor mean. About 87% or about 30% of the time was how often most TCR beta V segments were productive, according to an earlier analysis.

The PCR made use of 60 Vbeta and 13 Jbeta primers. Original processing notes: Counted up in a later analysis, unique TCR beta chains came to some 72 million, with around 12 million shared. This table comes from immunoSEQ multiplex PCR, and its TCRdb copy is limited to in-frame clones, with some not included. The DNA gave D and trimming, while V, J and clone size come from that table. The table records around 94,000 clones, about 75% of them present only once. Notes on this clone: Its antigen is unknown.

J lost 1 base, V lost 0 bases, and 8 bases had no gene match. This CDR3 region has 17 residues. Germline CDR1 and CDR2: SGHDT and YYEEEE. The sequence was obtained from a woman aged 40 to 50 in good health and CMV-seronegative. The chain carries TRBV5-6 and TRBJ1-1, with 8 bases aligning to TRBD1. The sample taken for sequencing was PBMCs. CDR3 protein: CASSLAQGAQANTEAFF. Written as DNA, the CDR3 is TGTGCCAGCAGCTTGGCTCAGGGGGCGCAGGCGAACACTGAAGCTTTCTTT.